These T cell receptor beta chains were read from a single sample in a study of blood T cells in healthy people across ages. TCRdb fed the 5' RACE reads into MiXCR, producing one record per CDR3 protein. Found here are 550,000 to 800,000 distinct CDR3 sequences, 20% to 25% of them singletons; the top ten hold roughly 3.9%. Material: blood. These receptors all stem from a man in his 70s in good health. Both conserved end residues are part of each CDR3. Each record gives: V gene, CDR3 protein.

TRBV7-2,CASSSLAGGEGEQYF
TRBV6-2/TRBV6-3,CASSYSQYNEQFF
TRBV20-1,CSARDGGQPTGELFF
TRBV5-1,CASSLGSVVDGYTF
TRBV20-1,CSAPGLAVTDTQYF
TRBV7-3,CASSLTGTVGETQYF
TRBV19,CASAEVAGSYEQYF
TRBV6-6,CASSRGDLRSYEQYF
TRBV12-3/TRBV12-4,CASSLSQGYPLHF
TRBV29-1,CSVEGVQNTEAFF